This T cell receptor (beta chain) was retrieved from a study of human T cells and chemical hapten exposure. Study-level results: With patch test score, the counts of PT1 expanded TCRs showed a positive correlation. Versus controls, expanded TCRs had significantly more large CDR3 similarity clusters.

Time point of the sample: pre-sensitization, week 0. The treatment here: therapeutic diphenylcyclopropenone sensitization with weekly scalp DPC. TCRdb fed the RACE reads into MiXCR, producing one record per CDR3 protein. This repertoire shows approximately 260,000 distinct CDR3 sequences, 7.5% to 9% found once; its top ten account for 2% to 3%. The ends lost 6 bases at V and 2 bases at J; junction bases unmatched: 5. CDR3 size: 14 residues. The germline CDR1 and CDR2 sequences are ENHRY and SYGVKD. This clonotype occurred a few times. The antigen is unknown. The V and J genes are TRBV10-3 and TRBJ2-7, with 9 positions matching TRBD2. This sample comprised whole blood, obtained in connection with sensitization to the hapten diphenylcyclopropenone (DPC). The source is a middle-aged woman with alopecia areata. Some clones in this sample may be carry-over from other donors' samples. In DNA, the CDR3 is TGTGCCATCAGATTAGCGGGAGCAGCCTACGAGCAGTACTTC. As protein: CAIRLAGAAYEQYF.